These T cell receptor beta chains were read from a single sample in a study of Ad26.COV2.S vaccination and SARS-CoV-2 variants. The data were produced by immunoSEQ multiplex PCR, yet TCRdb's version contains in-frame clones alone and is incomplete. The table has roughly 350,000 clones, about nine tenths seen once. The sequencing used peripheral blood, collected in a trial of Ad26.COV2.S vaccine versus placebo. These receptors came from a person between 18 and 65 years old who received the Ad26.COV2.S COVID-19 vaccine or a placebo. Both conserved end residues are part of each CDR3. The order of the fields is J gene, V gene, D gene, CDR3 DNA, CDR3 protein. D genes are given only for firm matches.

j_call: TRBJ1-1; v_call: TRBV9; d_call: -; cdr3_nt: TGTGCCAGCGCAGGCGGGACTGAAGCTTTCTTT; cdr3_aa: CASAGGTEAFF
j_call: TRBJ1-1; v_call: TRBV4-2; d_call: -; cdr3_nt: TGTGCCAGCAGCCAACATACCTGGCCGGGCACTGAAGCTTTCTTT; cdr3_aa: CASSQHTWPGTEAFF
j_call: TRBJ2-7; v_call: TRBV6-5; d_call: -; cdr3_nt: TGTGCCAGCAGAGGACAGCGTACTTCCCTGGAGCAGTACTTC; cdr3_aa: CASRGQRTSLEQYF
j_call: TRBJ2-2; v_call: TRBV3-1/TRBV3-2; d_call: TRBD1; cdr3_nt: TGTGCCAGCAGCCCAGGGACAGCCCTGACTGGGGAGCTGTTTTTT; cdr3_aa: CASSPGTALTGELFF
j_call: TRBJ2-5; v_call: TRBV7-2; d_call: -; cdr3_nt: TGTGCCAGCAGCTCCGCCTCTAGCGCAGAGACCCAGTACTTC; cdr3_aa: CASSSASSAETQYF
j_call: TRBJ2-7; v_call: TRBV19; d_call: TRBD1; cdr3_nt: TGTGCCAGTAACTCGGGACAGCCACCCTACGAGCAGTACTTC; cdr3_aa: CASNSGQPPYEQYF
j_call: TRBJ2-3; v_call: TRBV6-5; d_call: -; cdr3_nt: TGTGCCAGCAGTTACGTGGGGAGCACAGATACGCAGTATTTT; cdr3_aa: CASSYVGSTDTQYF
j_call: TRBJ2-6; v_call: TRBV6-5; d_call: -; cdr3_nt: TGTGCCAGCACCGCAGACTCTGGGGCCAACGTCCTGACTTTC; cdr3_aa: CASTADSGANVLTF
j_call: TRBJ1-3; v_call: TRBV5-6; d_call: TRBD1; cdr3_nt: TGTGCCAGCAGCTTCAAGGGACAGAGCTTCTCTGGAAACACCATATATTTT; cdr3_aa: CASSFKGQSFSGNTIYF
j_call: TRBJ1-1; v_call: TRBV6-5; d_call: TRBD1; cdr3_nt: TGTGCCAGCAGTTCAGGGGACAGCTTGAACACTGAAGCTTTCTTT; cdr3_aa: CASSSGDSLNTEAFF
j_call: TRBJ1-1; v_call: TRBV5-1; d_call: -; cdr3_nt: TGCGCCAGCAGCTTGGGGTCAGGGGAGGACACTGAAGCTTTCTTT; cdr3_aa: CASSLGSGEDTEAFF
j_call: TRBJ2-2; v_call: TRBV14; d_call: TRBD1; cdr3_nt: TGTGCCAGCAGCCACCTATCCAGGGGGTTCGCCGGGGAGCTGTTTTTT; cdr3_aa: CASSHLSRGFAGELFF
j_call: TRBJ1-2; v_call: TRBV6-5; d_call: TRBD1; cdr3_nt: TGTGCCAGCACTCTATCAGGGGGCGTCTATGGCTACACCTTC; cdr3_aa: CASTLSGGVYGYTF
j_call: TRBJ1-2; v_call: TRBV29-1; d_call: -; cdr3_nt: TGCAGCGTTAACAGGGAGGGCTATGGCTACACCTTC; cdr3_aa: CSVNREGYGYTF
j_call: TRBJ1-4; v_call: TRBV6-1; d_call: -; cdr3_nt: TGTGCCAGCAGTGAAGAGAGGGGTGAAAAACTGTTTTTT; cdr3_aa: CASSEERGEKLFF
j_call: TRBJ2-2; v_call: TRBV7-3; d_call: -; cdr3_nt: TGTGCCAGCAGCAGCAGGGGCTTTACCGGGGAGCTGTTTTTT; cdr3_aa: CASSSRGFTGELFF
j_call: TRBJ2-2; v_call: TRBV29-1; d_call: -; cdr3_nt: TGCAGCGTTGTGGGGAACACAGGAGCAACCGGGGAGCTGTTTTTT; cdr3_aa: CSVVGNTGATGELFF